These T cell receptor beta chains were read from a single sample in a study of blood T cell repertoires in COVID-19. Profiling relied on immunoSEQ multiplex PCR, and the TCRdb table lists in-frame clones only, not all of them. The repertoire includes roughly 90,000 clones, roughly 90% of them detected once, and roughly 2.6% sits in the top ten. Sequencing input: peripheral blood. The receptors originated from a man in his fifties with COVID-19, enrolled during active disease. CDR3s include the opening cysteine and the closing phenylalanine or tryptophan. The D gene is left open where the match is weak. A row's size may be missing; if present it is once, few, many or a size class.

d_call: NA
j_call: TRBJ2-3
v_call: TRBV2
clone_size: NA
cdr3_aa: CASSERRVSTDTQYF
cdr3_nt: TGTGCCAGCAGTGAACGGAGGGTTAGCACAGATACGCAGTATTTT

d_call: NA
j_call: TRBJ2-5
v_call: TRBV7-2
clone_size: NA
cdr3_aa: CASRRDFQETQYF
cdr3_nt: TGTGCCAGCAGGCGGGACTTCCAAGAGACCCAGTACTTC

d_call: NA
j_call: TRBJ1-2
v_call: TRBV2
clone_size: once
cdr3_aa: CASRGGAVGYTF
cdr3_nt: TGTGCCAGTAGAGGGGGGGCGGTTGGCTACACCTTC

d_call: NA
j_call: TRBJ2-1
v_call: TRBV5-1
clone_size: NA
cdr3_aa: CASSLVGSREQFF
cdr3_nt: TGCGCCAGCAGCTTGGTTGGGAGTAGGGAGCAGTTCTTC

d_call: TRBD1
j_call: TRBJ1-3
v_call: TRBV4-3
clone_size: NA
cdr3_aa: CASSQGTGSGNTIYF
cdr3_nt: TGCGCCAGCAGCCAAGGGACAGGCTCTGGAAACACCATATATTTT

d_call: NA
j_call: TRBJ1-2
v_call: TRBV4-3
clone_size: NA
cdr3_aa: CASSQEVTSGYGYTF
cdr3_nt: TGCGCCAGCAGCCAAGAAGTGACTAGCGGGTATGGCTACACCTTC

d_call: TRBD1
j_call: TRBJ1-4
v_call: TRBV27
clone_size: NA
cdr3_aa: CASSPLGQGAREKLFF
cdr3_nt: TGTGCCAGCAGTCCGCTCGGACAGGGGGCGCGTGAAAAACTGTTTTTT

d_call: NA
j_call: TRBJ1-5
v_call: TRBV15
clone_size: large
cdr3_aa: CATSREFGTPGGQPQHF
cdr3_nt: TGTGCCACCAGCAGAGAGTTCGGGACACCGGGAGGTCAGCCCCAGCATTTT

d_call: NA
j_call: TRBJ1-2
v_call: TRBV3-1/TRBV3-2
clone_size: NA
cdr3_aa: CASSQDTVGPGRYGYTF
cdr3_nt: TGTGCCAGCAGCCAAGATACGGTCGGGCCAGGGAGGTATGGCTACACCTTC

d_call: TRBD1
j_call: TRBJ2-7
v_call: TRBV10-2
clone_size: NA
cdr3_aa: CASSGGQGADEQYF
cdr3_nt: TGCGCCAGCAGTGGCGGACAGGGGGCCGACGAGCAGTACTTC

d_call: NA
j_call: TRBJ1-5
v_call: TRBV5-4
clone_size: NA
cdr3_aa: CASSASGQPQHF
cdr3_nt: TGTGCCAGCAGCGCTTCCGGTCAGCCCCAGCATTTT

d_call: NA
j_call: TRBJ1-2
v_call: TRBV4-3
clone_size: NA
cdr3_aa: CASSQESQLGGGYTF
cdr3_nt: TGCGCCAGCAGCCAAGAGTCACAATTAGGCGGGGGCTACACCTTC

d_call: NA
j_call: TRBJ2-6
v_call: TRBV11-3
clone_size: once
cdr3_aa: CASSPTYSGANVLTF
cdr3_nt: TGTGCCAGCAGCCCAACCTACTCTGGGGCCAACGTCCTGACTTTC

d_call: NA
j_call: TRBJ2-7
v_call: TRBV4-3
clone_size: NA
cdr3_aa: CASSQVQGSYEQYF
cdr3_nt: TGCGCCAGCAGCCAGGTACAGGGTTCCTACGAGCAGTACTTC

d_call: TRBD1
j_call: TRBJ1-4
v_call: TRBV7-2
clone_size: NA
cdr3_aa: CASSPGTAEKLFF
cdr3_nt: TGTGCCAGCAGCCCTGGGACAGCTGAAAAACTGTTTTTT

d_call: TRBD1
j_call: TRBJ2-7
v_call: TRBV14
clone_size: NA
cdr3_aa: CASSQGILTGGFYEQYF
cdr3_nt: TGTGCCAGCAGCCAAGGGATTCTAACAGGGGGCTTTTACGAGCAGTACTTC

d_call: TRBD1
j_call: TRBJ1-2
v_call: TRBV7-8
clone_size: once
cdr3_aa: CASSRQGGNYGYTF
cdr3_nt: TGTGCCAGCAGCCGACAGGGAGGTAACTATGGCTACACCTTC

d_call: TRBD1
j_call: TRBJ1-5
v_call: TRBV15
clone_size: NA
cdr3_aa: CATSSSTGIEPQHF
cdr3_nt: TGTGCCACCAGCAGCTCGACAGGGATTGAGCCCCAGCATTTT

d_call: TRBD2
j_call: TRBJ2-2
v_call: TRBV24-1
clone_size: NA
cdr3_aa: CATSDPRDRGGLETGELFF
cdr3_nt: TGTGCCACCAGTGATCCCAGAGATAGAGGGGGACTAGAAACCGGGGAGCTGTTTTTT

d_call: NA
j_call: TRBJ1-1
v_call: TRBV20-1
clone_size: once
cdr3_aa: CSASPPSGGLTEAFF
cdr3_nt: TGCAGTGCTAGTCCTCCATCGGGGGGGTTGACTGAAGCTTTCTTT

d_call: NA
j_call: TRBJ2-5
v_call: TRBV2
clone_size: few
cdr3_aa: CATGEQNQETQYF
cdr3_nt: TGTGCCACCGGGGAACAGAACCAAGAGACCCAGTACTTC

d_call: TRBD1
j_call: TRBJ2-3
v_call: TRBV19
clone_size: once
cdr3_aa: CASSYGDRTTDTQYF
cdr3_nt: TGTGCCAGTAGTTATGGGGACAGGACCACAGATACGCAGTATTTT

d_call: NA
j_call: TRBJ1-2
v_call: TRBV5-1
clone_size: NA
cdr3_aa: CASSLGTAYGYTF
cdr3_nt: TGCGCCAGCAGCCTCGGTACAGCCTATGGCTACACCTTC

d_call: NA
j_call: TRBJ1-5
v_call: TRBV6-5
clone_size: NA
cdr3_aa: CASSYSSSDQPQHF
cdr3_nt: TGTGCCAGCAGTTACTCGAGTAGTGATCAGCCCCAGCATTTT

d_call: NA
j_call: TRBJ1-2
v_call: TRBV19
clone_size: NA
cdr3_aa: CASSIQGTIYGYTF
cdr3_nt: TGTGCCAGTAGTATCCAGGGGACGATCTATGGCTACACCTTC

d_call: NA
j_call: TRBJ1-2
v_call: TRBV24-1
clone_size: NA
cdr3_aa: CATSDPGYGYTF
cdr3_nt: TGTGCCACCAGTGACCCAGGGTATGGCTACACCTTC

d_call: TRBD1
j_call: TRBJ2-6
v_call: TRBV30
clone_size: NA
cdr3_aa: CAWKGQGFSGANVLTF
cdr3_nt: TGTGCCTGGAAAGGACAGGGTTTCTCTGGGGCCAACGTCCTGACTTTC

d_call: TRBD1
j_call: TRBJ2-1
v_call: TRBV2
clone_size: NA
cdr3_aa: CASSGQGLVHEQFF
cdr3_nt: TGTGCCAGCAGTGGACAGGGATTAGTCCATGAGCAGTTCTTC